A selection of T cell receptor beta chains follows, all from one sample in a study of T cells after somatic rescue of genetic block. Clones were read by immunoSEQ multiplex PCR, and TCRdb kept only the in-frame ones, dropping some. The table has tens of thousands of clones, roughly 90% seen once. Sequencing was carried out using peripheral blood mononuclear cells (PBMCs). The receptors here all came from a man between 40 and 49 years old. CDR3s include the opening cysteine and the closing phenylalanine or tryptophan. A D gene is named only where the DNA matches it firmly. Clone size is shown for a subset of rows, as once, few, many or a class of expanded clone.

15,TRBJ2-7,-,TRBV6-1,-,CASSESRAGRPEQYF,TGTGCCAGCAGTGAATCCCGGGCAGGGAGACCCGAGCAGTACTTC
14,TRBJ1-2,-,TRBV6-6,-,CASSPSPRDDGYTF,TGTGCCAGCAGCCCCAGTCCCAGGGACGATGGCTACACCTTC
16,TRBJ1-3,-,TRBV19,-,CASSIESQHSGNTIYF,TGTGCCAGTAGTATTGAATCCCAACACTCTGGAAACACCATATATTTT
15,TRBJ2-7,once,TRBV5-4,-,CASSLPGSSSYEQYF,TGTGCCAGCAGCTTGCCGGGGTCCAGCTCCTACGAGCAGTACTTC
13,TRBJ1-1,-,TRBV7-2,-,CASSNGPNTEAFF,TGTGCCAGCAGCAACGGACCGAACACTGAAGCTTTCTTT
15,TRBJ2-7,-,TRBV21-1,-,CASSKQGGSFIEQYF,TGTGCCAGCAGCAAGCAGGGAGGGTCATTTATCGAGCAGTACTTC
13,TRBJ2-5,-,TRBV5-1,-,CASSLASGETQYF,TGCGCCAGCAGCTTGGCCTCGGGAGAGACCCAGTACTTC
13,TRBJ2-1,-,TRBV5-4,-,CASSPSTRNEQFF,TGTGCCAGCAGCCCCTCCACCCGCAATGAGCAGTTCTTC
12,TRBJ2-2,once,TRBV18,-,CASSLGHGELFF,TGTGCCAGCTCCCTAGGGCACGGGGAGCTGTTTTTT
15,TRBJ2-7,-,TRBV19,TRBD2,CASSMNQGGFYEQYF,TGTGCCAGTAGTATGAACCAGGGAGGGTTCTACGAGCAGTACTTC
12,TRBJ2-3,-,TRBV7-9,-,CVSSIATDTQYF,TGTGTTTCATCAATCGCGACAGATACGCAGTATTTT
11,TRBJ2-1,once,TRBV6-5,-,CASSSRGEQFF,TGTGCCAGCAGTTCCCGGGGTGAGCAGTTCTTC
14,TRBJ2-5,-,TRBV15,-,CATSRGTRVETQYF,TGTGCCACCAGCAGAGGGACGAGGGTCGAGACCCAGTACTTC
15,TRBJ2-2,-,TRBV25-1,-,CASSPYNPNTGELFF,TGTGCCAGCAGTCCGTATAACCCGAACACCGGGGAGCTGTTTTTT
13,TRBJ1-2,-,TRBV28,-,CASSFRGYDGYTF,TGTGCCAGCAGTTTTAGGGGGTATGATGGCTACACCTTC
15,TRBJ2-1,-,TRBV27,-,CASSLRGISYNEQFF,TGTGCCAGCAGTTTAAGGGGCATCTCCTACAATGAGCAGTTCTTC
15,TRBJ2-2,-,TRBV5-4,TRBD1,CASSLDRGRGGELFF,TGTGCCAGCAGCTTGGACAGGGGGCGAGGCGGGGAGCTGTTTTTT